This TCR beta chain stems from a study of T cells in women clearing cervical HPV infection. With regard to this clone: Read coverage stops 3 residues before the CDR3 terminus; the germline J gene supplies the remainder.

Repertoires were generated with immunoSEQ multiplex PCR, while TCRdb's copy carries only in-frame clones and drops some. The data include 25,000 to 35,000 clones; the top ten clones carry about 22%. Per germline, CDR1 LNHDA and CDR2 SQIVND (reference sequence). The CDR3 runs 13 residues. The rearrangement joins TRBV19 to TRBJ2-4; tentative D call: TRBD1 (6 bases). Sequencing was performed on blood buffy coat. The source is a woman between 18 and 75 years old with a cervical HPV16 infection that either progressed to CIN3+ or cleared (not recorded which). CDR3 DNA, as far as it was read: TGTGCCAGTAGCGCCCAGGGGACCGCTGGT. Protein: CASSAQGTAG. In full, the CDR3 reads CASSAQGTAGQYF.